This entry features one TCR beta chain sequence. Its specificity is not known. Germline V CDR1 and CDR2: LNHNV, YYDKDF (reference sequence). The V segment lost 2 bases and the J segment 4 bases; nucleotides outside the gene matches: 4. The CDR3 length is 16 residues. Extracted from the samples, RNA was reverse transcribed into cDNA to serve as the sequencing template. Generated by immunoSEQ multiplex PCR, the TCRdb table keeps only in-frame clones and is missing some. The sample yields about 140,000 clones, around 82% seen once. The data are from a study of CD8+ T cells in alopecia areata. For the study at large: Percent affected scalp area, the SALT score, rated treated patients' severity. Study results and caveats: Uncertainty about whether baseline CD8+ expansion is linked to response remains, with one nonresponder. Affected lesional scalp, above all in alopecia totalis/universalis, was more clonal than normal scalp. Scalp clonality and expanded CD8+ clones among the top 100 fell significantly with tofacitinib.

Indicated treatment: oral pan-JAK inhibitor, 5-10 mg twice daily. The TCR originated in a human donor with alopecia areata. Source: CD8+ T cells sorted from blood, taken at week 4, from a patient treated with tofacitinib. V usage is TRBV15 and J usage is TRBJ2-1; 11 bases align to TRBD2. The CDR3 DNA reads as TGTGCCACCAGCAGACCTAGCGGGGGGACTTACAATGAGCAGTTCTTC. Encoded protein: CATSRPSGGTYNEQFF.